These T cell receptor beta chains were read from a single sample in a study of CD8 T cells in ankylosing spondylitis. TCRdb independently ran MiXCR on the 5' RACE reads; one entry per CDR3 protein. This table holds some 700,000 distinct CDR3 sequences, around 20% found once. The sequenced sample was blood, either unsorted or a sorted T cell fraction (not recorded which). These receptors originate from a male donor with ankylosing spondylitis. CDR3s include the opening cysteine and the closing phenylalanine or tryptophan. The D gene is left open where the match is weak. Where a row states a size, it is once, few, many or the class of an expanded clone; other rows omit it.

D	V	size	J	DNA	CDR3
-	TRBV14	few	TRBJ1-1	TGTGCCAGCAGCCAAGCGGGACCGGGGCCTGAAGCTTTCTTT	CASSQAGPGPEAFF
-	TRBV27	few	TRBJ2-3	TGTGCCAGTCGAATCCGGGACCCACCCACAGATACGCAGTATTTT	CASRIRDPPTDTQYF
-	TRBV4-1	few	TRBJ2-7	TGCGCCAGCAGCCAGCGAGTCAGTGACTACGAGCAGTACTTC	CASSQRVSDYEQYF
TRBD1	TRBV15	few	TRBJ1-1	TGTGCCACCAGCAGCAGGGGGTTTGGCACTGAAGCTTTCTTT	CATSSRGFGTEAFF
TRBD2	TRBV20-1	few	TRBJ2-1	TGCAGTGCTCACCCTTCGGGACTAGCGGGATACAATGAGCAGTTCTTC	CSAHPSGLAGYNEQFF
-	TRBV7-6	few	TRBJ2-5	TGTGCCACCCGGAGGGGGGAGACCCAGTACTTC	CATRRGETQYF
TRBD1	TRBV20-1	few	TRBJ1-5	TGCAGTGCTAGAAGGGGACAGGGGTACGCATATAGCAATCAGCCCCAGCATTTT	CSARRGQGYAYSNQPQHF
TRBD1	TRBV12-3/TRBV12-4	few	TRBJ1-6	TGTGCCAGCAGCGGGACAGGGGTTAATTCACCCCTCCACTTT	CASSGTGVNSPLHF
-	TRBV27	-	TRBJ2-3	TGTGCCAGCAGTCCCGAGTCAGAGGGGGATACGCAGTATTTT	CASSPESEGDTQYF
-	TRBV9	few	TRBJ2-3	TGTGCCAGCAGCCCCAGACGGGTCCCCAGCACAGATACGCAGTATTTT	CASSPRRVPSTDTQYF
TRBD1	TRBV20-1	few	TRBJ1-1	TGCAGTGCCCCGGGGACAGGGGTTTATACTGAAGCTTTCTTT	CSAPGTGVYTEAFF
-	TRBV4-1	-	TRBJ1-5	TGCGCCAGCAGCCAAGATGGGGGGACAATGGATCAGCCCCAGCATTTT	CASSQDGGTMDQPQHF
-	TRBV12-3/TRBV12-4	many	TRBJ2-5	TGTGCCAGCAGTTTAGAAGGTGGCAGGGCCCAGTACTTC	CASSLEGGRAQYF
-	TRBV12-3/TRBV12-4	-	TRBJ2-7	TGTGCCAGCAGTATGTCCCGAGGGCCAGCTGATTCCTACGAGCAGTACTTC	CASSMSRGPADSYEQYF
-	TRBV4-3	few	TRBJ2-7	TGCGCCAGCAGCCGCGGCTCCGTCGGCAACTCCTACGAGCAGTACTTC	CASSRGSVGNSYEQYF
-	TRBV14	-	TRBJ1-2	TGTGCCAGCAGCCAAGATCAGGGGCGAAGCTATGGCTACACCTTC	CASSQDQGRSYGYTF
TRBD1	TRBV20-1	-	TRBJ2-5	TGCAGTGCTCTACACCCAACAGGGGGGCGAAGGGAGACCCAGTACTTC	CSALHPTGGRRETQYF
TRBD2	TRBV6-2/TRBV6-3	few	TRBJ2-1	TGTGCCAGCAGTTACCTGCTTGGGACTAGCGGATTCTACAATGAGCAGTTCTTC	CASSYLLGTSGFYNEQFF
-	TRBV11-2	-	TRBJ2-1	TGTGCCAGCAGCCCCGCCTGGGCAGGGAACAATGAGCAGTTCTTC	CASSPAWAGNNEQFF
TRBD2	TRBV4-1	few	TRBJ2-1	TGCGCCAGCAGCCAAGGGGTGTTAGCGGGCTACAATGAGCAGTTCTTC	CASSQGVLAGYNEQFF
-	TRBV4-1	few	TRBJ1-1	TGCGCCAGCAGCCAAGGACTGGGGCGGACTGAAGCTTTCTTT	CASSQGLGRTEAFF
-	TRBV12-3/TRBV12-4	few	TRBJ1-6	TGTGCCAGCAGTTCCCTTCAGGAGAAGCATTCACCCCTCCACTTT	CASSSLQEKHSPLHF
TRBD2	TRBV18	few	TRBJ2-2	TGTGCCAGCTCGCGGACTAGCGCCGAGGCCGGGGAGCTGTTTTTT	CASSRTSAEAGELFF
-	TRBV4-3	-	TRBJ2-1	TGCGCCAGCAGCCAAGCTTGGGCGAGCGCTTCCTACAATGAGCAGTTCTTC	CASSQAWASASYNEQFF
TRBD2	TRBV5-1	few	TRBJ2-3	TGCGCCAGCAGCCTCCGGACTAGCGGGAGCTCAGATACGCAGTATTTT	CASSLRTSGSSDTQYF
-	TRBV4-3	few	TRBJ2-7	TGCGCCAGCAGCCAAGATCGGCAGGCTTACGAGCAGTACTTC	CASSQDRQAYEQYF
TRBD1	TRBV12-3/TRBV12-4	-	TRBJ2-1	TGTGCCAGCAGTACCCAGGACAGGGAAGGCAATGAGCAGTTCTTC	CASSTQDREGNEQFF
-	TRBV7-8	few	TRBJ2-2	TGTGCCAGCAGCTTAGAGGACTCTCCACAGACCGGGGAGCTGTTTTTT	CASSLEDSPQTGELFF
-	TRBV6-1	-	TRBJ1-1	TGTGCCAGCAGCCCCAGGACTTGGACAAGGACTGAAGCTTTCTTT	CASSPRTWTRTEAFF
-	TRBV2	few	TRBJ2-1	TGTGCCAGCAGTGAATTACTGGCGGATGAGCAGTTCTTC	CASSELLADEQFF
-	TRBV5-4	-	TRBJ1-1	TGTGCCAGCAGCTTGGACAGGGATCGTTCTGAAGCTTTCTTT	CASSLDRDRSEAFF
TRBD1	TRBV20-1	few	TRBJ1-2	TGCAGTGCTACTGGACAGGGGGCTGCTGGCTACACCTTC	CSATGQGAAGYTF
-	TRBV5-1	-	TRBJ2-2	TGCGCCAGCACCTTGGAGGACACCGGGGAGCTGTTTTTT	CASTLEDTGELFF
-	TRBV6-5	-	TRBJ1-2	TGTGCCAGCAGGGGACTGACTAACTATGGCTACACCTTC	CASRGLTNYGYTF
-	TRBV27	few	TRBJ1-2	TGTGCCAGCAGTTCCCTCGGGAACTATGGCTACACCTTC	CASSSLGNYGYTF
TRBD1	TRBV27	-	TRBJ1-1	TGTGCCAGCGGGGCGAGGGGGCGGACTGAAGCTTTCTTT	CASGARGRTEAFF
TRBD1	TRBV24-1	-	TRBJ2-7	TGTGCCACCAGTGACCCCGGGACAGGGTCTGGGAACGAGCAGTACTTC	CATSDPGTGSGNEQYF
-	TRBV7-9	-	TRBJ1-4	TGTGCCAGCAGCTTAGAAGGGCAGGATGGAAAACTGTTTTTT	CASSLEGQDGKLFF
TRBD2	TRBV27	-	TRBJ2-7	TGTGCCAGCTGTAGCGGGAGGCCTTACTACGAGCAGTACTTC	CASCSGRPYYEQYF
TRBD1	TRBV5-1	-	TRBJ2-1	TGCGCCAGCAGCTATCCGGGACAGGGTAACAATGAGCAGTTCTTC	CASSYPGQGNNEQFF
TRBD1	TRBV4-1	few	TRBJ1-5	TGCGCCAGCAGCCCAATGACAGGGTCTGGGCAGCCCCAGCATTTT	CASSPMTGSGQPQHF
-	TRBV3-1	few	TRBJ2-3	TGTGCCAGCAGCCACGCAGAGGGGCTAGATACGCAGTATTTT	CASSHAEGLDTQYF
TRBD1	TRBV9	many	TRBJ1-1	TGTGCCAGCAGCGTAGGACAGGGAAACACTGAAGCTTTCTTT	CASSVGQGNTEAFF
-	TRBV6-5	few	TRBJ2-6	TGTGCCAGCAGTTACCCCGGACAAGTGCCTGGGGCCAACGTCCTGACTTTC	CASSYPGQVPGANVLTF
TRBD2	TRBV5-1	many	TRBJ2-2	TGTGCCAGCAGCTTGGGACTAGCGGACACCGGGGAGCTGTTTTTT	CASSLGLADTGELFF
-	TRBV7-3	-	TRBJ2-6	TGTGCCAGCAGCTTAAGAGCGTGGCAGTCCTCTGGGGCCAACGTCCTGACTTTC	CASSLRAWQSSGANVLTF
TRBD1	TRBV9	-	TRBJ1-1	TGTGCCAGCAGCGAGGGACAGACGAACACTGAAGCTTTCTTT	CASSEGQTNTEAFF
TRBD1	TRBV6-5	few	TRBJ1-6	TGTGCCAGCAGTTGGACAGGGCTCTCTTCACCCCTCCACTTT	CASSWTGLSSPLHF
-	TRBV12-3/TRBV12-4	-	TRBJ1-6	TGTGCCAGCAGTTCGCTGGCTTCACCCCTCCACTTT	CASSSLASPLHF
TRBD2	TRBV6-5	few	TRBJ2-1	TGTGCCAGCAGTTGGGGACTAGCGGGAGCCCCCAACTACAATGAGCAGTTCTTC	CASSWGLAGAPNYNEQFF
-	TRBV7-9	few	TRBJ1-4	TGTGCCAGCAGCTTAGCGGGGGGCACTGCCGAAAAACTGTTTTTT	CASSLAGGTAEKLFF
TRBD2	TRBV29-1	-	TRBJ2-7	TGCAGCGTCGCCTTGGGACTAGCGGGAGGGCAGTACTTC	CSVALGLAGGQYF
-	TRBV24-1	few	TRBJ2-2	TGTGCGTGTTCAGGGCGCGGGGAGCTGTTTTTT	CACSGRGELFF